A selection of T cell receptor beta chains follows, all from one sample in a study of T cells in Graves' hyperthyroidism and ophthalmopathy. TCRdb fed the multiplex PCR reads into MiXCR, producing one record per CDR3 protein. Here the sample spans some 580,000 distinct CDR3 sequences, about a sixth being singletons. Input material: blood. The receptors derive from a woman between 35 and 50 years old with Graves' ophthalmopathy. Both conserved end residues are part of each CDR3. Fields, in order: D gene, J gene, clone size, V gene, CDR3 DNA, CDR3 protein. D genes are given only for firm matches. Clone size, where shown, is once, few, many, or a class for clones that have expanded.

>TRBD1|TRBJ2-5|many|TRBV12-3/TRBV12-4
TGTGCCAGCACCTACAGGGGCCTACAGTACTTC
CASTYRGLQYF
>TRBD1|TRBJ2-1|many|TRBV30
TGTGCCTGGCGTACGGCAGGGGGCAATGAGCAGTTCTTC
CAWRTAGGNEQFF
>TRBD2|TRBJ2-1|many|TRBV5-1
TGCGCCAGCAGCCCATACGGGGGGTCCTACAATGAGCAGTTCTTC
CASSPYGGSYNEQFF
>.|TRBJ2-7|.|TRBV20-1
TGCAGTGCTAAGGAGGGGGCGGACTACGAGCAGTACTTC
CSAKEGADYEQYF
>.|TRBJ2-5|.|TRBV20-1
TGCAGTGCGTCAATGGGGTCCCAAGAGACCCAGTACTTC
CSASMGSQETQYF
>TRBD1|TRBJ2-3|many|TRBV6-1
TGTGCCAGCAGTAAAAAGGGGACAGGGAATTTACCCCTAACAGATACGCAGTATTTT
CASSKKGTGNLPLTDTQYF
>TRBD1|TRBJ2-1|many|TRBV5-1
TGCGCCAGCAGAACGGGACAGACCGACAATGAGCAGTTCTTC
CASRTGQTDNEQFF
>TRBD2|TRBJ2-1|many|TRBV7-8
TGTGCCAGCAGCCCAAAGGTAGCGGGAGCGTACAATGAGCAGTTCTTC
CASSPKVAGAYNEQFF
>.|TRBJ2-3|few|TRBV10-3
TGTGCCATCAGTGAGATAGGGATCGATACGCAGTATTTT
CAISEIGIDTQYF
>.|TRBJ2-3|few|TRBV20-1
TGCAGTGCTAGAGGCTTACTGGGGGGGCCTGATACGCAGTATTTT
CSARGLLGGPDTQYF
>.|TRBJ1-4|.|TRBV10-3
TGTGCCATCAGTGACTTTAATGAAGAAAAACTGTTTTTT
CAISDFNEEKLFF
>TRBD1|TRBJ1-5|many|TRBV6-1
TGTGCCAGCAGTGACCCCGGGACAGGGTTTCGGGCGTTCAATCAGCCCCAGCATTTT
CASSDPGTGFRAFNQPQHF
>TRBD1|TRBJ2-1|many|TRBV5-1
TGTGCCAGCAGCTTAACAGGGGGATCCTACAATGAGCAGTTCTTC
CASSLTGGSYNEQFF
>TRBD2|TRBJ2-3|few|TRBV20-1
TGCAGTGCTAGAGATATAGCGGGGGACACAGATACGCAGTATTTT
CSARDIAGDTDTQYF
>.|TRBJ2-3|many|TRBV6-1
TGTGCCAGCAGATCTAACACAGATACGCAGTATTTT
CASRSNTDTQYF
>.|TRBJ2-2|few|TRBV5-1
TGCGCCAGCAGCTACGAGGGCTACACCGGGGAGCTGTTTTTT
CASSYEGYTGELFF
>.|TRBJ2-4|.|TRBV6-1
TGTGCCACCTCAGGGGTCAGAGCCAAAAACATTCAGTACTTC
CATSGVRAKNIQYF
>.|TRBJ1-3|few|TRBV9
TGTGCCAGCAGCGTAGTTGGAGAACTGGTGGGTTCCACCATATATTTT
CASSVVGELVGSTIYF
>.|TRBJ1-1|many|TRBV29-1
TGCAGCGCCGGGGAGGGGGGAGCTTTCTTT
CSAGEGGAFF
>TRBD1|TRBJ2-3|many|TRBV6-1
TGTGCCACCAAGGTCGGACAGGGGGAAACAGATACGCAGTATTTT
CATKVGQGETDTQYF
>TRBD2|TRBJ2-7|few|TRBV5-1
TGCGCCAGCAGCTCGAAGCGGGAGGGCCGGTCCTACGAGCAGTACTTC
CASSSKREGRSYEQYF
>.|TRBJ2-6|.|TRBV6-1
TGTGCCAGCGAATCTGGGGCCAACGTCCTGACTTTC
CASESGANVLTF
>.|TRBJ2-5|.|TRBV28
TGTGCCAGCAGCAACGGTGGCCAAGAGACCCAGTACTTC
CASSNGGQETQYF
>.|TRBJ1-6|few|TRBV6-1
TGTGCCAGCAGTGAATTGGACAATTATTCACCCCTCCACTTT
CASSELDNYSPLHF
>.|TRBJ2-4|.|TRBV28
TGTGCCAGCAGTTTATGGGGGGGAGGCCAACTCAAAAACATTCAGTACTTC
CASSLWGGGQLKNIQYF
>.|TRBJ2-5|.|TRBV7-9
TGTGCCAGCAGCTTATTCTCCAGCTTCCAAGAGACCCAGTACTTC
CASSLFSSFQETQYF
>TRBD1|TRBJ2-3|few|TRBV10-3
TGTGCCATCAGAAGCCGGGACAGTAAATTCACAGATACGCAGTATTTT
CAIRSRDSKFTDTQYF
>.|TRBJ2-1|.|TRBV14
TGTGCCAGCAGCCAGACAAAACAACCGACGAAGAAGCGCTACAATGAGCAGTTCTTC
CASSQTKQPTKKRYNEQFF
>TRBD1|TRBJ1-1|.|TRBV7-9
TGTGCCAGCAGCCCCCAGGGGGGGGCCGCGAACACTGAAGCTTTCTTT
CASSPQGGAANTEAFF
>.|TRBJ2-7|few|TRBV6-1
TGTGCCAGCAAAAGTGGAGTACAGCGCTACGAGCAGTACTTC
CASKSGVQRYEQYF
>TRBD1|TRBJ1-2|many|TRBV18
TGTGCCAGCTCACTTCAACGGGACAGGGATTCCCCCTATGGCTACACCTTC
CASSLQRDRDSPYGYTF
>.|TRBJ2-7|many|TRBV7-3
TGTGCCAGCAGCCTCGACCCAGCCTCCGAGCAGTACTTC
CASSLDPASEQYF
>TRBD2|TRBJ2-3|many|TRBV20-1
TGCAGTGCTCCCCGTGCTAGCGGGACGGTAGATACGCAGTATTTT
CSAPRASGTVDTQYF
>TRBD2|TRBJ2-1|many|TRBV3-1
TGTGCCAGCAGGCCCGGACTAGCGGTGAACAATGAGCAGTTCTTC
CASRPGLAVNNEQFF
>.|TRBJ1-2|many|TRBV11-2
TGTGCCAGCAGCTTAGTTCACGACTATGGCTACACCTTC
CASSLVHDYGYTF
>TRBD1|TRBJ2-5|.|TRBV5-1
TGCGCCAGCAGCTTGGACAGGGGAACGGGGTACCAAGAGACCCAGTACTTC
CASSLDRGTGYQETQYF
>TRBD2|TRBJ2-7|.|TRBV7-3
TGTGCCAGCAGCCCGGGACTAGTGCACGAGCAGTACTTC
CASSPGLVHEQYF
>.|TRBJ2-3|many|TRBV29-1
TGCAGCGTTGGGGGGACACGGGGGTTGGATACGCAGTATTTT
CSVGGTRGLDTQYF
>.|TRBJ2-3|few|TRBV12-3/TRBV12-4
TGTGCCAGCAGTTTAGAGCGTTCGGATACGCAGTATTTT
CASSLERSDTQYF
>.|TRBJ1-5|many|TRBV7-8
TGTGCCAGCAGCTTTGACACGTCGGGGGGTCAGCCCCAGCATTTT
CASSFDTSGGQPQHF
>.|TRBJ2-1|few|TRBV6-2/TRBV6-3
TGTGCCAGCAGTCATGATAGAGGTATCCATGAGCAGTTCTTC
CASSHDRGIHEQFF
>TRBD2|TRBJ2-1|many|TRBV6-1
TGTGCCAGCTCTAGCGGGAGGCGTAGCACCTACAATGAGCAGTTCTTC
CASSSGRRSTYNEQFF
>TRBD1|TRBJ1-5|few|TRBV7-9
TGTGCCAGCAGCAACACAGGGGAAGGACAGCCCCAGCATTTT
CASSNTGEGQPQHF
>TRBD1|TRBJ1-2|many|TRBV2
TGTGCCAGCAGTGAAGAGGCAGGGGGCTACTATGGCTACACCTTC
CASSEEAGGYYGYTF
>TRBD1|TRBJ1-2|.|TRBV19
TGTGCCAGTAGTCTAGGGACAGGGGGATTCTTCGATGGCTACACCTTC
CASSLGTGGFFDGYTF
>TRBD1|TRBJ2-4|many|TRBV5-6
TGTGCCAGCAGCCATGGGGACAGGGTCAAAAACATTCAGTACTTC
CASSHGDRVKNIQYF
>TRBD1|TRBJ1-2|.|TRBV5-1
TGCGCCAGCAGCTTGGACGGGACAGGGGGCGTCTATGGCTACACCTTC
CASSLDGTGGVYGYTF
>TRBD1|TRBJ1-1|many|TRBV7-3
TGTGCCAGCTCAATTACAGGGGACACTGAAGCTTTCTTT
CASSITGDTEAFF
>TRBD1|TRBJ1-5|few|TRBV6-5
TGTGCCAGCAGTTACAGTAGGGGGCTTGGTCAGCCCCAGCATTTT
CASSYSRGLGQPQHF
>.|TRBJ1-1|.|TRBV14
TGTGCCAGCAGCCAAGTAGGGGTTAACACTGAAGCTTTCTTT
CASSQVGVNTEAFF
>TRBD2|TRBJ2-3|many|TRBV7-9
TGTGCCAGCAGCGTAGTAGCGGGGCCGGCCACAGATACGCAGTATTTT
CASSVVAGPATDTQYF
>TRBD2|TRBJ2-1|many|TRBV3-1
TGTGCCAGCAGCCTAGGGACTAGCGGGGGGGCGGTGTGGGGCCATGAGCAGTTCTTC
CASSLGTSGGAVWGHEQFF
>.|TRBJ2-7|many|TRBV11-2
TGTGCCAGCAGCTTAAGTTCCTACGGGGCTGGAGGCGAGCAGTACTTC
CASSLSSYGAGGEQYF
>.|TRBJ2-2|.|TRBV7-8
TGTGCCAGCAGCTACCGCCGAGCCCTGGGTTCCGGGGAGCTGTTTTTT
CASSYRRALGSGELFF